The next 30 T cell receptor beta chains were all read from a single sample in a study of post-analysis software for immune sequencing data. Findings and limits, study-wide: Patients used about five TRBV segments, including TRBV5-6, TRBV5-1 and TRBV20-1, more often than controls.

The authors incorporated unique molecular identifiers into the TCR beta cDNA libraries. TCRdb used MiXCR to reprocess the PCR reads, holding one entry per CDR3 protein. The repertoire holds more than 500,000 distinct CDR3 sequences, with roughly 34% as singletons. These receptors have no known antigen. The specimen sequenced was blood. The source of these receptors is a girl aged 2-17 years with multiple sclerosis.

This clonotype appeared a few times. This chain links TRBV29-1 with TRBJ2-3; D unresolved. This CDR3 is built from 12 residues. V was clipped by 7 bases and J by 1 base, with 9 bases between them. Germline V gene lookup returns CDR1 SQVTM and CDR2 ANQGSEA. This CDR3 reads CSGRLGTDTQYF. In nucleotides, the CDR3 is TGCAGCGGCCGACTCGGCACAGATACGCAGTATTTT.

The CDR3 spells CASSLGDSDNQPQHF. CDR3 nucleotide sequence: TGCGCCAGCAGCTTGGGGGACAGCGATAATCAGCCCCAGCATTTT. The gene calls are TRBV5-1 and TRBJ1-5, with TRBD1 matching over 7 bases. This CDR3 contains 15 residues. The V and J ends lost 0 bases and 4 bases, in that order; junction bases with no gene match: 4. CDR1 SGHRS and CDR2 YFSETQ come from the germline V gene.

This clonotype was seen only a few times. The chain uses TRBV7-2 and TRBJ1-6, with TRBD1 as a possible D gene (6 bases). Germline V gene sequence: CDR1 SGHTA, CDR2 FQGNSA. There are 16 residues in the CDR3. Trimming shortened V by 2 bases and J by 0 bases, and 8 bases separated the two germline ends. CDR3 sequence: CASSLLDSSYNSPLHF. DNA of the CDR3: TGTGCCAGCAGCTTATTGGACAGCTCCTATAATTCACCCCTCCACTTT.

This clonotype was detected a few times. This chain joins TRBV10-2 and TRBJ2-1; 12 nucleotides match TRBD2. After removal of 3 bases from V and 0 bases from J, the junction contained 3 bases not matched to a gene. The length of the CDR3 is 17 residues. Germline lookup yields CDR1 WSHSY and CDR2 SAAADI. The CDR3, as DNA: TGCGCCAGCAGTGAAGGACTAGCGGGGAGCTCCTACAATGAGCAGTTCTTC. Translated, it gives CASSEGLAGSSYNEQFF.

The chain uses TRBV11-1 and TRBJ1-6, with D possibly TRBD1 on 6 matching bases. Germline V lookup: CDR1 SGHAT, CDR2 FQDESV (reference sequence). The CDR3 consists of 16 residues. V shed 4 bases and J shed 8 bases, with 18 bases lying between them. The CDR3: CASSSRQFRGYSPLHF. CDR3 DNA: TGTGCCAGCAGCTCGCGACAGTTCAGGGGTTATTCACCCCTCCACTTT.

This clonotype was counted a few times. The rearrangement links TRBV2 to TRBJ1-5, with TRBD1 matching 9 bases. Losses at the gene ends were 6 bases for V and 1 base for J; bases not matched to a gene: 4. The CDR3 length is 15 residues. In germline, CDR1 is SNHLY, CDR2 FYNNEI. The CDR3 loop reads CASRGTGLSNQPQHF. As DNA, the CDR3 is TGTGCCAGCAGGGGGACAGGGCTGAGCAATCAGCCCCAGCATTTT.

The CDR3 loop reads CASSGLDASNEQFF. The CDR3 DNA follows: TGCGCCAGCAGTGGACTGGACGCATCAAATGAGCAGTTCTTC. V and J are TRBV10-1 and TRBJ2-1; D remains ambiguous. Deletions cut 4 bases from V and 7 bases from J, with 14 bases between. The germline V gene has CDR1 WNHNN and CDR2 SYGVQD (reference sequence). This CDR3 is 14 amino acids long.

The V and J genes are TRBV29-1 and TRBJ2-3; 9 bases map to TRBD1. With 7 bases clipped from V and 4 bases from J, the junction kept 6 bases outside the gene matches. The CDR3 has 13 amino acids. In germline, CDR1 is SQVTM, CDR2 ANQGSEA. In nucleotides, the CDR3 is TGCAGCGCCGAGGGACAGGGCGCAGATACGCAGTATTTT. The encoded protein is CSAEGQGADTQYF.

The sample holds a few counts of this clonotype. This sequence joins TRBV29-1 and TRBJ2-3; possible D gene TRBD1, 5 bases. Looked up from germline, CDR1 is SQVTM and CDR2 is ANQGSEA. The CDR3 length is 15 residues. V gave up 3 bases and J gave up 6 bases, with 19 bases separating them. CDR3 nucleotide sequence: TGCAGCGTTGACCCTCCGACAGCGTTTAGTGATACGCAGTATTTT. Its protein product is CSVDPPTAFSDTQYF.

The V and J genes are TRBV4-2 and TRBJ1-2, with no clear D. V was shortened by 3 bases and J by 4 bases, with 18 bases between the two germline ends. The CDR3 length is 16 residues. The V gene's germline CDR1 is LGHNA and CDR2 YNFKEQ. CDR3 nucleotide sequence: TGTGCCAGCAGCCAGGGCTCGGACCTGCGGCTCTATGGCTACACCTTC. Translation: CASSQGSDLRLYGYTF.

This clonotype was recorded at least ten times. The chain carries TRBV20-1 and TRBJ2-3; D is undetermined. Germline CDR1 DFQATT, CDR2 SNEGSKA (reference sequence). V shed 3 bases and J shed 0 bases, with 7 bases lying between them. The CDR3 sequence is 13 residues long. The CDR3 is CSASVDSTDTQYF. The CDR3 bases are TGCAGTGCTAGTGTGGATAGCACAGATACGCAGTATTTT.

For the CDR3, the DNA is TGTGCCAGCAGCCAAGACACGGGGGGCGAGCAAAATGAGCAGTTCTTC. Residues: CASSQDTGGEQNEQFF. The chain has TRBV12-3 or TRBV12-4 and TRBJ2-1; possible D gene TRBD2, 7 bases. The CDR3 spans 16 residues. Trimming took off 6 bases at V and 7 bases at J, with 22 bases between the two ends.

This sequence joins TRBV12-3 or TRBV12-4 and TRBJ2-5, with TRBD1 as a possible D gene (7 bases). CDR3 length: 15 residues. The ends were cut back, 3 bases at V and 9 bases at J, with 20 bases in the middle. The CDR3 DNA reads TGTGCCAGCAGTTTTATGACTGCCCAGGGGGAGGCCCAGTACTTC. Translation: CASSFMTAQGEAQYF.

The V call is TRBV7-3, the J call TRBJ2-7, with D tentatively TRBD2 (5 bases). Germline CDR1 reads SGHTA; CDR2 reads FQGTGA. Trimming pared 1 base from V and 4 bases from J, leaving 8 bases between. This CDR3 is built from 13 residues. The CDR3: CASSLNSGYEQYF. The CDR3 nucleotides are TGTGCCAGCAGCTTAAATTCGGGGTACGAGCAGTACTTC.

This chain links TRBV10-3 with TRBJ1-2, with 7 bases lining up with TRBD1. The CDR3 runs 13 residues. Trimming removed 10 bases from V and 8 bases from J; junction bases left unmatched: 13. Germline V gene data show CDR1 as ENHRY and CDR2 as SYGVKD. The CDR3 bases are TGTGCCACCCAATCCGGGACAGCGGAAGGCTACACCTTC. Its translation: CATQSGTAEGYTF.

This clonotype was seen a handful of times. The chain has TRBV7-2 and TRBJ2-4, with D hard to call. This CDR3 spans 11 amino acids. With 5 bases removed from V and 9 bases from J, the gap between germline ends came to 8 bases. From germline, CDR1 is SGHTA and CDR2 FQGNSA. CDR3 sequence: CASSALSIQYF. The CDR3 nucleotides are TGTGCCAGCAGCGCCTTAAGCATTCAGTACTTC.

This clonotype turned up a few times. The CDR3 nucleotides read TGCGCCAGCAGCAGATTTAGCGGGGAATCGACAGAGACCCAGTACTTC. This sequence encodes CASSRFSGESTETQYF. The chain employs TRBV5-1 and TRBJ2-5, with TRBD2 identical over 8 bases. The germline V gene encodes CDR1 SGHRS and CDR2 YFSETQ. CDR3 length: 16 amino acids. V lost 4 bases to trimming and J lost 4 bases; unmatched junction nucleotides: 12.

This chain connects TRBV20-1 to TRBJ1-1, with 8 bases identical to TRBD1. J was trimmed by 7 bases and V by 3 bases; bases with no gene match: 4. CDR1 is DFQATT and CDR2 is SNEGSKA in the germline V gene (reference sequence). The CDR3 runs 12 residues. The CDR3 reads CSAREGTGEAFF. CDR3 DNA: TGCAGTGCTAGGGAAGGGACAGGTGAAGCTTTCTTT.

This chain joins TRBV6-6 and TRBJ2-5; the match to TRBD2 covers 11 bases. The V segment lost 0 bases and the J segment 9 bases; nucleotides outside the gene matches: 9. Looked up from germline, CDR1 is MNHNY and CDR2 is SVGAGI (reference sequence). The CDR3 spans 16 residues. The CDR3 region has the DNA TGTGCCAGCAGTTACTCGCTAGCGGGGGGCATAGTGGCCCAGTACTTC. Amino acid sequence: CASSYSLAGGIVAQYF.

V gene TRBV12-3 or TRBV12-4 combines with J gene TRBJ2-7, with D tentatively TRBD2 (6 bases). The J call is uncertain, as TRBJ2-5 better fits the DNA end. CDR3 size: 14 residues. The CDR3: CASTPGGLFETQYF. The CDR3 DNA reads TGTGCCAGCACCCCAGGAGGGCTATTCGAGACCCAGTACTTC.

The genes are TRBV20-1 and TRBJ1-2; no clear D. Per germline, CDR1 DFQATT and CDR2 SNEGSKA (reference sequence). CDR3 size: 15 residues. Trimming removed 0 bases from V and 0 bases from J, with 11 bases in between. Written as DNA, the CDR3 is TGCAGTGCTAGAGACACCCTTAGGGCTAACTATGGCTACACCTTC. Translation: CSARDTLRANYGYTF.

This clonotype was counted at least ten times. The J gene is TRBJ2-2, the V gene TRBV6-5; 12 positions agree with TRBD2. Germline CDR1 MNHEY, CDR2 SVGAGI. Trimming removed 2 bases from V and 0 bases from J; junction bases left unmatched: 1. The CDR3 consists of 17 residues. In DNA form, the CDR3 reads TGTGCCAGCAGTTACCCTAGCGGGGGGGCGAACACCGGGGAGCTGTTTTTT. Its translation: CASSYPSGGANTGELFF.

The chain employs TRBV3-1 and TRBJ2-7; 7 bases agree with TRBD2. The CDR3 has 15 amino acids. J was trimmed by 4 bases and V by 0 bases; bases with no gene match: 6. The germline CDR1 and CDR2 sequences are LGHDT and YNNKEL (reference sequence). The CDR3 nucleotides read TGTGCCAGCAGCCAAGATAGGAACGGGAGGTACGAGCAGTACTTC. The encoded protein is CASSQDRNGRYEQYF.

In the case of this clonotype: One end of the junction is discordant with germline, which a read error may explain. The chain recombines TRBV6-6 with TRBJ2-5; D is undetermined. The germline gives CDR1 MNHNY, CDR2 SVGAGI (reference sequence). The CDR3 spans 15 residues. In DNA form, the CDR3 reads TGTGCCAGCAGTTACTCGATCGTGGGTCTGGAGACCCAGCACTTC. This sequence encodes CASSYSIVGLETQHF.

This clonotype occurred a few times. CDR3 residues: CASSVGPTGSTDTQYF. The CDR3 nucleotides read TGTGCCAGCAGCGTAGGTCCGACAGGGAGCACAGATACGCAGTATTTT. The chain carries TRBV9 and TRBJ2-3; 7 bases are shared with TRBD1. Germline V gene data show CDR1 as SGDLS and CDR2 as YYNGEE. This CDR3 has 16 residues. V dropped 0 bases and J dropped 0; count of bases not matched to a gene: 4.

CDR3 sequence reads: CASSPRWGLGADTQYF. For the CDR3, the DNA is TGTGCCAGCTCACCGAGGTGGGGATTGGGGGCAGATACGCAGTATTTT. The rearrangement uses TRBV18 and TRBJ2-3; the D gene could be TRBD1 or TRBD2 (5 bases each). V was clipped by 3 bases and J by 4 bases, with 17 bases between them. CDR1 is KGHSH, CDR2 LQKENI, per germline. This CDR3 contains 16 residues.

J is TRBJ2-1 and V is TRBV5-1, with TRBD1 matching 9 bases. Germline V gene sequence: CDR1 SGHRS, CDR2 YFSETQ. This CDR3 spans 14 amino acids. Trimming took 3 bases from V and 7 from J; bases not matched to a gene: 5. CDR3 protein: CASSWDGQGNEQFF. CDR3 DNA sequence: TGCGCCAGCAGCTGGGACGGACAGGGGAATGAGCAGTTCTTC.

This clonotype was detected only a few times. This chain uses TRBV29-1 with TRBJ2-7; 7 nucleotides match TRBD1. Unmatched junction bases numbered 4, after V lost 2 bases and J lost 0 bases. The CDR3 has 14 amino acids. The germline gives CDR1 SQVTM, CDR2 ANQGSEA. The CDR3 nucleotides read TGCAGCGTTGAAAGGGGGCAAAACTCCTACGAGCAGTACTTC. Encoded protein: CSVERGQNSYEQYF.

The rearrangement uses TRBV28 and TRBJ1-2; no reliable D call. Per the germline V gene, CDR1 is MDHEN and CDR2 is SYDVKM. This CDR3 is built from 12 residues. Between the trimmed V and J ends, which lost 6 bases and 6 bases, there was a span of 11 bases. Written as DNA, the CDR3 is TGTGCCAGCAGGGACGGTGGGAATGGCTACACCTTC. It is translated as CASRDGGNGYTF.

CDR3 sequence: CASSYSTEGDGYTF. CDR3 sequence (DNA): TGTGCCAGCAGCTACTCTACCGAGGGGGATGGCTACACCTTC. The chain joins TRBV11-2 to TRBJ1-2, with D possibly being TRBD1 (6 bases). The germline V gene encodes CDR1 SGHAT and CDR2 FQNNGV. Trimming removed 4 bases at V and 6 bases at J, with 15 bases between. The CDR3 spans 14 residues.